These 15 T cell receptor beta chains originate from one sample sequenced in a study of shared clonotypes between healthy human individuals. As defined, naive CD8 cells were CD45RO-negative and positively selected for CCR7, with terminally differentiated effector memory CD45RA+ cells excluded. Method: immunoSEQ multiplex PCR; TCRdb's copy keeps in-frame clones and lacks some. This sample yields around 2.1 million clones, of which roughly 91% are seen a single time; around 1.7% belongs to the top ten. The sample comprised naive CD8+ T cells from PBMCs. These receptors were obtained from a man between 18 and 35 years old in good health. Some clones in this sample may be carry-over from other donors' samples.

The CDR3 sequence: CASSVPTGGVGASQPRGYNEQFF. The CDR3 DNA sequence: TGTGCCAGCAGCGTCCCGACAGGGGGCGTGGGGGCTAGCCAACCTAGGGGGTACAATGAGCAGTTCTTC. The chain employs TRBV9 and TRBJ2-1; the match to TRBD1 covers 10 bases. The germline gives CDR1 SGDLS, CDR2 YYNGEE. The CDR3 spans 23 residues. V shed 2 bases, J shed 4 bases, and the junction held 27 bases outside the gene matches.

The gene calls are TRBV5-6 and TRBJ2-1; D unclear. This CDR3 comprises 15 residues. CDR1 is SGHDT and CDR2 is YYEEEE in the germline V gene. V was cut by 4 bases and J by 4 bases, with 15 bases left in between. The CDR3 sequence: CASSTEPDLYNEQFF. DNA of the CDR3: TGTGCCAGCAGCACCGAGCCCGACTTATACAATGAGCAGTTCTTC. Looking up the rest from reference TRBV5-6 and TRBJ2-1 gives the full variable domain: DAGVTQSPTHLIKTRGQQVTLRCSPKSGHDTVSWYQQALGQGPQFIFQYYEEEERQRGNFPDRFSGHQFPNYSSELNVNALLLGDSALYLCASSTEPDLYNEQFFGPGTRLTVL.

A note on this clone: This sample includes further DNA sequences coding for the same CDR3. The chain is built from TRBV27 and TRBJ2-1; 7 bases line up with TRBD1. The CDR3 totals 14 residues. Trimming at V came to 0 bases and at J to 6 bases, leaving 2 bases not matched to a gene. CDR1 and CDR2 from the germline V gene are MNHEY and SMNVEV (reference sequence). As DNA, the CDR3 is TGTGCCAGCAGTTTATCAGGGGGCCGCAATGAGCAGTTCTTC. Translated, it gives CASSLSGGRNEQFF.

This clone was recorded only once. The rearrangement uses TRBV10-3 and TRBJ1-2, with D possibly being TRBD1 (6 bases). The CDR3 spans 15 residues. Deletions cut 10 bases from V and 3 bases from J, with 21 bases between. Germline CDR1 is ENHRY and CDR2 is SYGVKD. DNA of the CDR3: TGTGCCACCCTAGACAGGACCTATTCCGACTATGGCTACACCTTC. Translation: CATLDRTYSDYGYTF.

CDR3 loop: CASSSTLRGNPYEQYF. CDR3 DNA: TGTGCCAGCAGCTCGACTCTCAGGGGGAACCCCTACGAGCAGTACTTC. The rearrangement uses TRBV11-2 and TRBJ2-5; 7 positions agree with TRBD1. The J call may be mistaken, given a closer DNA end match to TRBJ2-7. Germline assignment: CDR1 SGHAT and CDR2 FQNNGV. CDR3 length equals 16 residues.

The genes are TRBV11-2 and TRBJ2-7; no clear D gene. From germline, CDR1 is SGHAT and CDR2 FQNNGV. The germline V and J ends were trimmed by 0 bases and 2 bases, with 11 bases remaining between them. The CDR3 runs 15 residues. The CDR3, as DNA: TGTGCCAGCAGCTTAGATGGTAGCTCCACCTACGAGCAGTACTTC. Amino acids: CASSLDGSSTYEQYF. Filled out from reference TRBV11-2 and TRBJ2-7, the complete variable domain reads EAGVAQSPRYKIIEKRQSVAFWCNPISGHATLYWYQQILGQGPKLLIQFQNNGVVDDSQLPKDRFSAERLKGVDSTLKIQPAKLEDSAVYLCASSLDGSSTYEQYFGPGTRLTVT.

CDR3 in DNA: TGTGCCAGCAGCTTTCGGTCCGGGTCCCGTCCGGGTGAGCAGTACTTC. This sequence encodes CASSFRSGSRPGEQYF. This chain connects TRBV13 to TRBJ2-7, with D unclear. V lost 3 bases to trimming and J lost 7 bases, with 22 bases between them. CDR1 is PRHDT, CDR2 FYEKMQ, per germline (reference sequence). This CDR3 is built from 16 residues. Full variable domain (rest looked up from reference TRBV13 and TRBJ2-7): AAGVIQSPRHLIKEKRETATLKCYPIPRHDTVYWYQQGPGQDPQFLISFYEKMQSDKGSIPDRFSAQQFSDYHSELNMSSLELGDSALYFCASSFRSGSRPGEQYFGPGTRLTVT.

The CDR3: CASREPNRVSGNTIYF. The CDR3 DNA is TGTGCCAGCAGGGAACCGAACAGGGTGTCAGGAAACACCATATATTTT. The genes are TRBV6-4 and TRBJ1-3, with D perhaps matching TRBD1 (6 bases). The CDR3 is 16 amino acids. V was trimmed by 6 bases and J by 4 bases, leaving 19 bases between them. Looked up from germline, CDR1 is MRHNA and CDR2 is SNTAGT.

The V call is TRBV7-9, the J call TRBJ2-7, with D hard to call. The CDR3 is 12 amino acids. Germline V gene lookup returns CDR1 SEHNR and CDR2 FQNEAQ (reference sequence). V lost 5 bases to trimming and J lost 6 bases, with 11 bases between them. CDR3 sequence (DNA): TGTGCCAGCAGCGACCTTTATGGCGAGCAGTACTTC. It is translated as CASSDLYGEQYF.

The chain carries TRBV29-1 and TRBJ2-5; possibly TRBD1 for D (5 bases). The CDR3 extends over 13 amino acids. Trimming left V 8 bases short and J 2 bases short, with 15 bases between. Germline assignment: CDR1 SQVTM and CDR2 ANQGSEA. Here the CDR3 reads CSRIGAGQETQYF. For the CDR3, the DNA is TGCAGCCGTATAGGGGCAGGTCAAGAGACCCAGTACTTC.

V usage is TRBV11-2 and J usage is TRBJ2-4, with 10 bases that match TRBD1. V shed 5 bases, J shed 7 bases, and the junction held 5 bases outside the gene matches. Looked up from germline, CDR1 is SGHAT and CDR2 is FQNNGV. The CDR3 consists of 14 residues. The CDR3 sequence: CASSPGTGANIQYF. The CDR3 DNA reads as TGTGCCAGCAGCCCCGGGACAGGGGCGAACATTCAGTACTTC.

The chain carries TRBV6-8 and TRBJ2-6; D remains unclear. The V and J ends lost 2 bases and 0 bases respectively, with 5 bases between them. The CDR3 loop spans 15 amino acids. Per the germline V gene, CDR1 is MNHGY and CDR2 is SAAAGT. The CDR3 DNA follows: TGTGCCAGCAGTTACGACAACTCTGGGGCCAACGTCCTGACTTTC. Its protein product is CASSYDNSGANVLTF.

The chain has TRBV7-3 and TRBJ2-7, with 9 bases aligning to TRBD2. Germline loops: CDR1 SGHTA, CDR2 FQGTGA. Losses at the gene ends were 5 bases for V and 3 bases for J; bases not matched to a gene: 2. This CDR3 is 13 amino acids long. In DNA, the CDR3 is TGTGCCAGCAGCCCTAGCGGGAACTACGAGCAGTACTTC. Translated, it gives CASSPSGNYEQYF.

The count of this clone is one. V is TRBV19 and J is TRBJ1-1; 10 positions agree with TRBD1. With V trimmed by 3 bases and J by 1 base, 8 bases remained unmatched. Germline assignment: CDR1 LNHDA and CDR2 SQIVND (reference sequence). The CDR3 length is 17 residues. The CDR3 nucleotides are TGTGCCAGTAGTATGAGAGACAGGGGGCTTTGGAACACTGAAGCTTTCTTT. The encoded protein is CASSMRDRGLWNTEAFF.

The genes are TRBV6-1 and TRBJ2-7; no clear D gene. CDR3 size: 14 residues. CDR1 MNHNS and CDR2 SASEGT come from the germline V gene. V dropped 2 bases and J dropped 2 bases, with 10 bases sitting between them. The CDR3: CASSEWRSTYEQYF. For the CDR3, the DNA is TGTGCCAGCAGTGAATGGCGGAGCACCTACGAGCAGTACTTC.